Each of the 30 T cell receptor beta chains below was sequenced from the same sample in a study of shared clonotypes between healthy human individuals (dated by TCRdb to 2018 to 2020). The receptor library was made with the immunoSEQ multiplex PCR assay. TCRdb limited this immuneACCESS table to in-frame rearrangements with V and J called. A share of clones is missing; checked studies link under half to unresolved V genes, and the rest is unexplained. Across this sample there are millions of clones, with approximately 94% seen only once. Of the sample, under 0.15% is held by the ten largest clones. The sequencing sample was made of naive CD4+ T cells sorted from blood. In the paper's terms, the cell subset or site label means: CD45RA+ positively selected. All receptors come from a man between 18 and 35 years old in good health.

V is TRBV14 and J is TRBJ2-5; unclear D gene. V was trimmed by 1 base and J by 1 base, leaving 4 bases between them. The CDR3 runs to 13 residues. Per the germline V gene, CDR1 is SGHDN and CDR2 is FVKESK. The CDR3 reads CASSQAGQETQYF. For the CDR3, the DNA is TGTGCCAGCAGCCAAGCCGGCCAAGAGACCCAGTACTTC.

The V and J genes are TRBV4-1 and TRBJ2-7, with TRBD2 matching 11 bases. V gave up 5 bases and J gave up 1 base; unmatched junction bases: 7. CDR3 size: 16 residues. Germline values: CDR1 MGHRA, CDR2 YSYEKL. CDR3 sequence: CASSYTSGGTSYEQYF. DNA for the CDR3: TGCGCCAGCAGCTACACTAGCGGGGGAACTTCCTACGAGCAGTACTTC.

The gene calls are TRBV10-3 and TRBJ2-7; the match to TRBD1 covers 7 bases. CDR1 ENHRY and CDR2 SYGVKD come from the germline V gene. This CDR3 has 15 amino acids. Losses at the gene ends were 4 bases for V and 5 bases for J; bases not matched to a gene: 11. The CDR3 protein is CAISARQGQGDEQYF. CDR3 coding DNA: TGTGCCATCAGTGCCCGACAGGGCCAGGGGGACGAGCAGTACTTC.

To note about this clone: The sample carries other DNA sequences with the same CDR3. The chain has TRBV7-2 and TRBJ2-2; a possible D gene is TRBD2 (5 bases). The V end lost 5 bases, the J end lost 2 bases, and 9 bases lay between the germline ends. The CDR3 sequence is 14 residues long. CDR1 SGHTA and CDR2 FQGNSA come from the germline V gene. As DNA, the CDR3 is TGTGCCAGCAGCCGCGGAGGAAACACCGGGGAGCTGTTTTTT. Translation: CASSRGGNTGELFF.

This chain connects TRBV4-3 to TRBJ2-1; D is perhaps TRBD2 (6 bases). Germline V gene sequence: CDR1 LGHNA, CDR2 YSLEER. V was trimmed by 0 bases and J by 4 bases, leaving 10 bases between them. The CDR3 loop spans 15 amino acids. The CDR3 sequence is CASSQEPGRYNEQFF. The CDR3 nucleotides are TGCGCCAGCAGCCAAGAACCGGGGAGGTACAATGAGCAGTTCTTC.

The chain carries TRBV6-6 and TRBJ1-2, with unresolved D. Looked up from germline, CDR1 is MNHNY and CDR2 is SVGAGI (reference sequence). The CDR3 covers 13 residues. Trimming removed 8 bases at V and 6 bases at J, with 16 bases between. The CDR3 protein is CASASSGLDGYTF. CDR3 nucleotides: TGTGCCAGCGCATCAAGTGGGCTTGATGGCTACACCTTC.

V gene TRBV19 combines with J gene TRBJ2-1, with TRBD2 matching over 15 bases. Germline values: CDR1 LNHDA, CDR2 SQIVND (reference sequence). The CDR3 runs 18 residues. V was clipped by 7 bases and J by 1 base; unmatched bases: 8. The CDR3 DNA sequence: TGTGCCAGTACCTCAGGACTAGCGGGAGGGCGGTCCTACAATGAGCAGTTCTTC. Residues: CASTSGLAGGRSYNEQFF.

On this clone itself: This CDR3 is also generated by other DNA sequences in the sample. The chain links TRBV5-1 to TRBJ2-7, with 8 bases matching TRBD2. In germline, CDR1 is SGHRS, CDR2 YFSETQ. V trimming: 2 bases; J trimming: 0 bases; junction bases outside the gene matches: 4. CDR3 length: 15 amino acids. The CDR3 here is CASSLGGTSSYEQYF. The CDR3 DNA reads as TGCGCCAGCAGCTTAGGCGGGACTAGCTCCTACGAGCAGTACTTC.

The gene calls are TRBV6-6 and TRBJ1-1, with 7 bases fitting TRBD1. This CDR3 is built from 13 residues. Trimming cost V 6 bases and J 7 bases; bases outside gene matches: 8. Per the germline V gene, CDR1 is MNHNY and CDR2 is SVGAGI (reference sequence). The CDR3 sequence: CASSNRGSGEAFF. CDR3 nucleotides: TGTGCCAGCAGCAACAGGGGTTCGGGTGAAGCTTTCTTT.

This chain connects TRBV5-4 to TRBJ1-4; TRBD1 matches at 7 bases. The CDR3 is made up of 15 amino acids. Germline-derived CDR1 and CDR2 are SGHNT and YYREEE (reference sequence). Trimming took 4 bases from V and 2 from J; bases not matched to a gene: 5. The CDR3 sequence: CASSQEGATNEKLFF. The CDR3 nucleotides read TGTGCCAGCAGCCAAGAGGGGGCGACTAATGAAAAACTGTTTTTT.

V is TRBV30 and J is TRBJ1-2; D remains ambiguous. Germline CDR1 is GTSNPN and CDR2 is SVGIG (reference sequence). CDR3 length: 15 amino acids. V shed 3 bases and J shed 0 bases, with 14 bases lying between them. The CDR3 DNA is TGTGCCTGGAGGACGGGCAACTTAGCTAACTATGGCTACACCTTC. Translated, it gives CAWRTGNLANYGYTF. The entire variable domain, with the rest obtained from reference TRBV30 and TRBJ1-2, is as follows: SQTIHQWPATLVQPVGSPLSLECTVEGTSNPNLYWYRQAAGRGLQLLFYSVGIGQISSEVPQNLSASRPQDRQFILSSKKLLLSDSGFYLCAWRTGNLANYGYTFGSGTRLTVV.

On this clone: The sample holds other DNA sequences that translate to the same CDR3. This chain joins TRBV6-1 and TRBJ2-7; D may match TRBD1 or TRBD2 (5 bases each). This CDR3 spans 13 amino acids. In germline, CDR1 is MNHNS, CDR2 SASEGT. The V gene lost 3 bases and the J gene lost 1 base, with 7 bases spanning the gap. The CDR3 here is CASSDWGSYEQYF. CDR3 DNA: TGTGCCAGCAGTGACTGGGGGTCCTACGAGCAGTACTTC.

J is TRBJ2-2 and V is TRBV7-3; 9 nucleotides line up with TRBD2. V dropped 2 bases and J dropped 4; count of bases not matched to a gene: 5. Germline V CDR1 and CDR2: SGHTA, FQGTGA. This CDR3 spans 16 amino acids. This CDR3 is CASSLERGVSTGELFF. Here the CDR3 DNA reads TGTGCCAGCAGCTTAGAGCGGGGGGTTAGCACCGGGGAGCTGTTTTTT. Filled out from reference TRBV7-3 and TRBJ2-2, the complete variable domain reads GAGVSQTPSNKVTEKGKYVELRCDPISGHTALYWYRQSLGQGPEFLIYFQGTGAADDSGLPNDRFFAVRPEGSVSTLKIQRTERGDSAVYLCASSLERGVSTGELFFGEGSRLTVL.

This clone was recorded only once. The chain employs TRBV21-1 and TRBJ1-4. TRBV21-1 is marked as a pseudogene. CDR3 length: 18 residues. In nucleotides, the CDR3 is TGTGCCAGCAGCAAAATTGGCACGTCGCGGCCAACTAATGAAAAACTGTTTTTT. It codes for CASSKIGTSRPTNEKLFF.

V gene TRBV6-6 combines with J gene TRBJ1-2, with D maybe TRBD1 (6 bases). Germline assignment: CDR1 MNHNY and CDR2 SVGAGI (reference sequence). The CDR3 length is 13 residues. Between the trimmed V and J ends, which lost 7 bases and 5 bases, there was a span of 14 bases. The CDR3 DNA reads as TGTGCCAGCATTCCCGGACAGTCTTATGGCTACACCTTC. Residues: CASIPGQSYGYTF.

Points on this clone: At the DNA level, this CDR3 is encoded by other sequences in the same sample as well. CDR3 loop: CSVGTGRTDTQYF. CDR3 sequence (DNA): TGCAGCGTTGGAACAGGGCGCACAGATACGCAGTATTTT. This chain uses TRBV29-1 with TRBJ2-3; maybe TRBD1 (6 bases). The V end lost 4 bases, the J end lost 1 base, and 9 bases lay between the germline ends. The length of the CDR3 is 13 residues. CDR1 and CDR2 from the germline V gene are SQVTM and ANQGSEA.

V gene TRBV30 combines with J gene TRBJ1-6; TRBD1 is a possible D gene (5 bases). V shed 8 bases and J shed 18 bases, with 23 bases lying between them. Germline CDR1 is GTSNPN and CDR2 is SVGIG (reference sequence). This CDR3 has 12 amino acids. The CDR3 region has the DNA TGTGCCCTAGGGATCCTGACAGATAAGACCCACTTT. It translates to CALGILTDKTHF.

The CDR3 DNA is TGTGCCAGCTCACACGGCACCGGGGAGCTGTTTTTT. It specifies CASSHGTGELFF. The rearrangement joins TRBV18 to TRBJ2-2; no firm D call. This CDR3 has 12 residues. Trimming took off 4 bases at V and 4 bases at J, with 4 bases between the two ends. Germline CDR1 is KGHSH and CDR2 is LQKENI.

V gene TRBV10-1 combines with J gene TRBJ1-1, with no clear D. The CDR3 sequence is 14 residues long. With 3 bases removed from V and 5 bases from J, the gap between germline ends came to 13 bases. CDR1 WNHNN and CDR2 SYGVQD come from the germline V gene (reference sequence). The CDR3 protein is CASSDGPAGTEAFF. In nucleotides, the CDR3 is TGCGCCAGCAGTGACGGGCCGGCGGGGACTGAAGCTTTCTTT.

V usage is TRBV7-8 and J usage is TRBJ2-3; 14 nucleotides align to TRBD2. The ends lost 6 bases at V and 8 bases at J; junction bases unmatched: 7. The CDR3 is made up of 15 amino acids. In germline, CDR1 is SGHVS, CDR2 FQNEAQ. CDR3 sequence (DNA): TGTGCCAGCAGTACGACTAGCGGGGGGGAAGGTACGCAGTATTTT. It translates to CASSTTSGGEGTQYF. Supplemented by reference TRBV7-8 and TRBJ2-3, the full variable domain reads GAGVSQSPRYKVAKRGQDVALRCDPISGHVSLFWYQQALGQGPEFLTYFQNEAQLDKSGLPSDRFFAERPEGSVSTLKIQRTQQEDSAVYLCASSTTSGGEGTQYFGPGTRLTVL.

This chain links TRBV5-5 with TRBJ2-7; either TRBD1 or TRBD2 may supply D (6 bases each). CDR3 length: 16 residues. Germline CDR1 SGHKS, CDR2 YYEKEE (reference sequence). V lost 1 base, J lost 1 base, and 15 bases lay in between. This CDR3 is CASSLKAGDFSYEQYF. DNA of the CDR3: TGTGCCAGCAGCTTGAAGGCAGGGGACTTTTCCTACGAGCAGTACTTC. Combining the CDR3 with reference TRBV5-5 and TRBJ2-7 gives the whole variable domain DAGVTQSPTHLIKTRGQQVTLRCSPISGHKSVSWYQQVLGQGPQFIFQYYEKEERGRGNFPDRFSARQFPNYSSELNVNALLLGDSALYLCASSLKAGDFSYEQYFGPGTRLTVT.

This chain joins TRBV4-1 and TRBJ2-7; D is possibly TRBD1 (6 bases). The CDR3 has 16 residues. Germline CDR1 reads MGHRA; CDR2 reads YSYEKL. V gave up 1 base and J gave up 3 bases, with 16 bases separating them. The CDR3 here is CASSQGLGQPLYEQYF. Written as DNA, the CDR3 is TGCGCCAGCAGCCAAGGTCTCGGACAGCCCCTCTACGAGCAGTACTTC.

The chain carries TRBV18 and TRBJ2-7; TRBD1 matches 9 bases. Germline CDR1 and CDR2: KGHSH and LQKENI. There are 17 residues in the CDR3. The trim removed 0 bases at V and 2 bases at J, leaving 8 bases unmatched. The CDR3 spells CASSPPSPGQGPYEQYF. The CDR3 DNA follows: TGTGCCAGCTCACCACCTTCTCCGGGACAGGGACCCTACGAGCAGTACTTC.

CDR3 sequence (DNA): TGTGCCAGCAGCTTATCTTCCGGGACACCTAGTAGTCACCTCCACTTT. It is translated as CASSLSSGTPSSHLHF. V gene TRBV7-2 combines with J gene TRBJ1-6; TRBD1 is a possible D gene (6 bases). This CDR3 has 16 residues. Germline V lookup: CDR1 SGHTA, CDR2 FQGNSA. Trimming took 2 bases from V and 15 from J, leaving 23 bases between them.

The chain links TRBV4-2 to TRBJ2-7; 7 bases are a match to TRBD1. The V gene end was trimmed by 2 bases and the J gene end by 2 bases; junction bases not matched to a gene: 9. The CDR3 totals 16 residues. CDR1 is LGHNA and CDR2 is YNFKEQ in the germline V gene. The CDR3 DNA reads as TGTGCCAGCAGCCAAACAACGACAGGGCTAGCCTACGAGCAGTACTTC. It translates to CASSQTTTGLAYEQYF.

This clone was recorded once. CDR3: CASSPIGLSYEQYF. The CDR3 DNA reads as TGTGCCAGCTCACCAATCGGACTTTCCTACGAGCAGTACTTC. V is TRBV18 and J is TRBJ2-7, with D maybe TRBD2 (5 bases). The CDR3 loop spans 14 amino acids. V was clipped by 2 bases and J by 1 base, with 9 bases between them. Germline CDR1 reads KGHSH; CDR2 reads LQKENI.

Only a few counts were recorded for this clone. This chain links TRBV18 with TRBJ1-5, with TRBD1 matching 7 bases. The ends lost 2 bases at V and 4 bases at J; junction bases unmatched: 5. CDR3 length: 15 residues. Germline lookup yields CDR1 KGHSH and CDR2 LQKENI. CDR3 nucleotide sequence: TGTGCCAGCTCACCAGGGACAGCCACTAATCAGCCCCAGCATTTT. Translation: CASSPGTATNQPQHF.

This rearrangement joins TRBV5-1 to TRBJ2-1; D may be TRBD2 (6 bases). Deletions cut 4 bases from V and 0 bases from J, with 14 bases between. Germline values: CDR1 SGHRS, CDR2 YFSETQ. The CDR3 consists of 16 residues. Written as DNA, the CDR3 is TGCGCCAGCAGCGTTAGCGGTATAGGCTCCTACAATGAGCAGTTCTTC. Residues: CASSVSGIGSYNEQFF. Based on the CDR3 plus reference TRBV5-1 and TRBJ2-1, the full variable domain is KAGVTQTPRYLIKTRGQQVTLSCSPISGHRSVSWYQQTPGQGLQFLFEYFSETQRNKGNFPGRFSGRQFSNSRSEMNVSTLELGDSALYLCASSVSGIGSYNEQFFGPGTRLTVL.

The chain couples TRBV5-1 to TRBJ2-1, with TRBD1 matching 7 bases. The CDR3 consists of 15 residues. In germline, CDR1 is SGHRS, CDR2 YFSETQ. V shed 7 bases, J shed 3 bases, and the junction held 10 bases outside the gene matches. In nucleotides, the CDR3 is TGCGCCAGCCACCTTTATGACAGGGACTACAATGAGCAGTTCTTC. This encodes CASHLYDRDYNEQFF. Full variable domain (rest looked up from reference TRBV5-1 and TRBJ2-1): KAGVTQTPRYLIKTRGQQVTLSCSPISGHRSVSWYQQTPGQGLQFLFEYFSETQRNKGNFPGRFSGRQFSNSRSEMNVSTLELGDSALYLCASHLYDRDYNEQFFGPGTRLTVL.

The chain's CDR3 is CASSPGTSGPYEQYF. CDR3 sequence (DNA): TGTGCCAGCAGTCCTGGGACTAGCGGGCCGTACGAGCAGTACTTC. The chain carries TRBV6-5 and TRBJ2-7, with 12 bases identical to TRBD2. Germline V lookup: CDR1 MNHEY, CDR2 SVGAGI. With 5 bases clipped from V and 4 bases from J, the junction kept 6 bases outside the gene matches. The CDR3 is 15 amino acids.